In this sample, the clone carrying this T cell receptor beta chain turned up many times. The CDR3 runs 13 residues. Between the trimmed V and J ends, which lost 3 bases and 6 bases, there was a span of 12 bases. The entry originates in a study of T-cell reconstitution after alpha-beta-depleted transplantation in children. During its preparation, the TCRbeta library received unique molecular identifiers. TCRdb used MiXCR to reprocess the PCR reads, holding one entry per CDR3 protein. The sample holds about 640,000 distinct CDR3 sequences, around a sixth seen once. The V gene is TRBV12-3 or TRBV12-4, the J gene TRBJ2-7; no definite D call. The sample consisted of PBMCs from the stem cell graft donor, taken from the stem cell graft. This TCR was recovered from a human donor who donated a stem cell graft to a child with acute myeloid leukemia. Here the CDR3 reads CASSLAPWGEQYV. The CDR3 region has the DNA TGTGCCAGCAGTTTGGCTCCCTGGGGCGAGCAGTACGTC.